The clone carrying this TCR beta chain has a count of ten or more. The entry originates in a study of T cells in Graves' hyperthyroidism and ophthalmopathy. The CDR3 extends over 14 amino acids. With 4 bases removed from V and 6 bases from J, the gap between germline ends came to 15 bases. Germline-derived CDR1 and CDR2 are LGHDT and YNNKEL (reference sequence). Amplification targeted TCR beta CDR3 regions from RNA transcripts. TCR CDR3 underwent first-round RT-PCR with the HTBI primer set. Each CDR3 protein is one row after TCRdb ran MiXCR on the multiplex PCR reads. The sample holds approximately 420,000 distinct CDR3 sequences; roughly an eighth are singletons and the top ten take less than 6.5%.

The material sequenced was blood. V usage is TRBV3-1 and J usage is TRBJ1-2; D not certain. The receptor's source is a woman under 30 with Graves' hyperthyroidism. The CDR3 spells CASSRDTESHGYTF. CDR3 nucleotide sequence: TGTGCCAGCAGCCGAGACACCGAATCCCATGGCTACACCTTC.